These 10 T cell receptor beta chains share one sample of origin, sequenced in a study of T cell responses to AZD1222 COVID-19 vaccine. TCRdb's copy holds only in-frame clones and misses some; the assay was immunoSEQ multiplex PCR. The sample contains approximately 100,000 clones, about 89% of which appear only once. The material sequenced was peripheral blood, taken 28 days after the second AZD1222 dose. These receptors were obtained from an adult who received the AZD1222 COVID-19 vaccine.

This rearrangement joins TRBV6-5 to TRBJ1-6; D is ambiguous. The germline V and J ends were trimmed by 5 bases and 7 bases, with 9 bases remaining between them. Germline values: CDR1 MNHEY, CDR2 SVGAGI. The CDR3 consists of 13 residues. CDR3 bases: TGTGCCAGCAGTCCTACAGAGAATTCACCCCTCCACTTT. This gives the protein CASSPTENSPLHF.

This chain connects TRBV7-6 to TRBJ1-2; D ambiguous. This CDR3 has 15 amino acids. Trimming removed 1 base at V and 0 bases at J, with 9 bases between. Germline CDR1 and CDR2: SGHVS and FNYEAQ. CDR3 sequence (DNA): TGTGCCAGCAGCTTAGTGTCCACAGCTAACTATGGCTACACCTTC. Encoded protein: CASSLVSTANYGYTF.

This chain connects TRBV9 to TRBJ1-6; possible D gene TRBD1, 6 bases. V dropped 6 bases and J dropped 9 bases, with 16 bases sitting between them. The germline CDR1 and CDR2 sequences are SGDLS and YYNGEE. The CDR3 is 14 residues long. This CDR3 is CASKGRGQGSPLHF. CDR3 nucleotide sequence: TGTGCCAGCAAAGGGAGGGGACAAGGTTCACCCCTCCACTTT.

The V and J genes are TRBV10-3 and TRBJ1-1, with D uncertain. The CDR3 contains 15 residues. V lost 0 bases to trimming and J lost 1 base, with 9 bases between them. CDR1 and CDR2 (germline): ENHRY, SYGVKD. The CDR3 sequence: CAISESEARNTEAFF. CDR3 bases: TGTGCCATCAGTGAGTCGGAGGCCAGGAACACTGAAGCTTTCTTT.

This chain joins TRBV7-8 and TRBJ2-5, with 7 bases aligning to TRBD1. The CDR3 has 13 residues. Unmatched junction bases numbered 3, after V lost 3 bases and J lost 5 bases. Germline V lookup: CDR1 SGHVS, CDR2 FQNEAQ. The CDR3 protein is CASSFDRVETQYF. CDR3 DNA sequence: TGTGCCAGCAGCTTTGACAGGGTGGAGACCCAGTACTTC. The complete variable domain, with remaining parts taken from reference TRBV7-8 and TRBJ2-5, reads GAGVSQSPRYKVAKRGQDVALRCDPISGHVSLFWYQQALGQGPEFLTYFQNEAQLDKSGLPSDRFFAERPEGSVSTLKIQRTQQEDSAVYLCASSFDRVETQYFGPGTRLLVL.

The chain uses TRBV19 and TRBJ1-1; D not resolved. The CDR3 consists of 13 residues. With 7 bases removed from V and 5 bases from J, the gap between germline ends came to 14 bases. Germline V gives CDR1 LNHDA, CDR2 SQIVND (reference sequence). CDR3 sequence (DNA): TGTGCCAGTACCAAGCCTCAAGGGACTGAAGCTTTCTTT. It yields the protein CASTKPQGTEAFF.

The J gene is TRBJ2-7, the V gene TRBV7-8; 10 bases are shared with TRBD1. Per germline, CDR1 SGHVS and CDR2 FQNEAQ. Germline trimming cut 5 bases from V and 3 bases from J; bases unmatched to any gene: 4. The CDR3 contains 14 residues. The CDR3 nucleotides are TGTGCCAGCAGCCCCAGGACAGGGGGCTACGAGCAGTACTTC. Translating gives CASSPRTGGYEQYF. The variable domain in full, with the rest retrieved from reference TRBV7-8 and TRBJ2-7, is GAGVSQSPRYKVAKRGQDVALRCDPISGHVSLFWYQQALGQGPEFLTYFQNEAQLDKSGLPSDRFFAERPEGSVSTLKIQRTQQEDSAVYLCASSPRTGGYEQYFGPGTRLTVT.

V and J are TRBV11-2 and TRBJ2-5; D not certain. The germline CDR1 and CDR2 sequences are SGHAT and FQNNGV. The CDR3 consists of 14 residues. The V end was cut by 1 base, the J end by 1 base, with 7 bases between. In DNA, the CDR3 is TGTGCCAGCAGCTTAGGAGGTACCCAAGAGACCCAGTACTTC. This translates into CASSLGGTQETQYF.

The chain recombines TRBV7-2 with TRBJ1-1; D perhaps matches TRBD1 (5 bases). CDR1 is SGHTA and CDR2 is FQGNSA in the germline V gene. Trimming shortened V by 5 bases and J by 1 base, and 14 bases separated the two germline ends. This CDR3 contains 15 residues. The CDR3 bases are TGTGCCAGCAGCCCCGCCCGGGGGAGGAACACTGAAGCTTTCTTT. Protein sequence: CASSPARGRNTEAFF.

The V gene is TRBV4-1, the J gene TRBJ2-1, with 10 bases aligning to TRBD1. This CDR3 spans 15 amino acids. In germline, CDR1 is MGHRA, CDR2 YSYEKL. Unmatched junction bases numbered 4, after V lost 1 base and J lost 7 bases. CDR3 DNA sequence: TGCGCCAGCAGCCAAGTGGGGACAGGGGCAAATGAGCAGTTCTTC. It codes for CASSQVGTGANEQFF.